This TCR beta chain was captured by sequencing in a study of PD-L1 blockade in urothelial cancer. Study at large: Chemotherapy regimens numbering 0 to 3 had been given to patients. The researchers analyzed blood 3 weeks (second dose) and 6 weeks after treatment start.

Unmatched junction bases numbered 5, after V lost 4 bases and J lost 0 bases. The CDR3 is 15 residues long. The germline V gene encodes CDR1 MNHNS and CDR2 SASEGT. Patients suffered from locally advanced or metastatic urothelial carcinoma. TCR analog templates of synthetic origin were spiked into each PCR. Clones were read by immunoSEQ multiplex PCR, and TCRdb kept only the in-frame ones, dropping some. The table includes 53,000 or so clones, about 86% detected once. The chain recombines TRBV6-1 with TRBJ2-7, with 8 bases that match TRBD1. The material sequenced was PBMCs, taken around atezolizumab (anti-PD-L1) treatment. This TCR derives from a man in his sixties with urothelial cancer. The CDR3 here is CASSVRTGSSYEQYF. The CDR3 DNA sequence: TGTGCCAGCAGTGTTAGGACAGGGAGCTCCTACGAGCAGTACTTC.